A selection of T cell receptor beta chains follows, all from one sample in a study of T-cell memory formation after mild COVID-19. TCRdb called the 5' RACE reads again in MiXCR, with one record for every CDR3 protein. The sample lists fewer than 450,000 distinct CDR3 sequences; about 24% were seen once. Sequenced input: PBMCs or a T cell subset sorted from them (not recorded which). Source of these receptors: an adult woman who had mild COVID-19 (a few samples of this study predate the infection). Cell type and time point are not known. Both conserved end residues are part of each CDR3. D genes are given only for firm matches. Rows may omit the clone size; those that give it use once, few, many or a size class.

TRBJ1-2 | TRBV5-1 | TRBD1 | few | TGCGCCAGCAGCCTACCGGGACAGGGGGCGGACCGCACCTTC | CASSLPGQGADRTF
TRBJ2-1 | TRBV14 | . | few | TGTGCCAGCAGCCAATACAGGTACAATGAGCAGTTCTTC | CASSQYRYNEQFF
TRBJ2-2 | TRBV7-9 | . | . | TGTGCCAGCAGCTTAGCGCGCCTGCCCGGGGAGCTGTTTTTT | CASSLARLPGELFF
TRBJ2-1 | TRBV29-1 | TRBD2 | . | TGCAGCGTTGAGAGTAGCGGGAGCGGACGTGGTAAGCAGTTCTTC | CSVESSGSGRGKQFF
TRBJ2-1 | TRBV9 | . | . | TGTGCCAGCAGCGTATGGGGGTTCGATGAGCAGTTCTTC | CASSVWGFDEQFF
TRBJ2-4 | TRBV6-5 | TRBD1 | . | TGTGCCAGCAGCACCGGGACAGGGGACTTAGCCAAAAACATTCAGTACTTC | CASSTGTGDLAKNIQYF
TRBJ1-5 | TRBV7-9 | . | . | TGTGCCAGCAGCTCCAACAAGGGGCCTCGGAATCAGCCCCAGCATTTT | CASSSNKGPRNQPQHF
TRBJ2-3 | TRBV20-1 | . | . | TGCAGTGCTAGACGGGGTTTCACAGATACGCAGTATTTT | CSARRGFTDTQYF
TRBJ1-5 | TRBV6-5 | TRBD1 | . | TGTGCCAGCAGCCCCGACAGGGCCCGCAATCAGCCCCAGCATTTT | CASSPDRARNQPQHF
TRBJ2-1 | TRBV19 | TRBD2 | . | TGTGCCAGTAGTTTACTAAGCGGGGGGACCTACAATGAGCAGTTCTTC | CASSLLSGGTYNEQFF
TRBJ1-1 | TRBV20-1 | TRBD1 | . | TGCAGTGCCCAGGGGGGGAACACTGAAGCTTTCTTT | CSAQGGNTEAFF
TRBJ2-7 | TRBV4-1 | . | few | TGCGCCAGCAGCCAAGATCTAGGGCTCGGAAGGAGGTACTTC | CASSQDLGLGRRYF
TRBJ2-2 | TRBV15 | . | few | TGTGCCACCAGCAGAGCAGGAGGGTCTTTACCCGGGGAGCTGTTTTTT | CATSRAGGSLPGELFF
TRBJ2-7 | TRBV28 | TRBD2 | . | TGTGCCAGCAGTCACAGAAGCGGGAGTCTGGGTGAGCAGTACTTC | CASSHRSGSLGEQYF
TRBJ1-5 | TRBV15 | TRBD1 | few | TGTGCCACCAGCATCGGGGCGGGGACAGTTAGCAATCAGCCCCAGCATTTT | CATSIGAGTVSNQPQHF
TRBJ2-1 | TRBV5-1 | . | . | TGCGCCAGCAGTAAACCGGGCTCAGCAAATGAGCAGTTCTTC | CASSKPGSANEQFF
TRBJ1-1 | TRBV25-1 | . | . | TGTGCCAGCAATCGGCCGGGGAGGAACACTGAAGCTTTCTTT | CASNRPGRNTEAFF
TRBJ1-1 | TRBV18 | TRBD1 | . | TGTGCCAGCCCGACAGGGGAGTTTGGTGAAGCTTTCTTT | CASPTGEFGEAFF
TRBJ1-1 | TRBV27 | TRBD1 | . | TGTGCCAGCAGTTCACCGGGACAGGGGGCGAGAGGTGAAGCTTTCTTT | CASSSPGQGARGEAFF
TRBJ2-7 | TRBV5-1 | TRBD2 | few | TGCGCCAGCAGCCCCCTAGCGGGAGACGGGTACGAGCAGTACTTC | CASSPLAGDGYEQYF
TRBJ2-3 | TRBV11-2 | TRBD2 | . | TGTGCCAGCAGCCTACTAGCGGGAGACGCAGATACGCAGTATTTT | CASSLLAGDADTQYF
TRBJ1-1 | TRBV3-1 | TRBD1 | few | TGTGCCAGCAGTCTAACTTACAGGGGTACTGAAGCTTTCTTT | CASSLTYRGTEAFF
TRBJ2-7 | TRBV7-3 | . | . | TGTGCCAGCAGCTTGTACCGGGACACCGAGCAGTACTTC | CASSLYRDTEQYF
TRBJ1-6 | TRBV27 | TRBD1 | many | TGTGCCAGCAGTCCTGCAGACAGGGTCGCTTCACCCCTCCACTTT | CASSPADRVASPLHF
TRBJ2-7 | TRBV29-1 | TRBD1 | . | TGCAGCGCAGGGACAGGGCCCGGCGAGCAGTACTTC | CSAGTGPGEQYF
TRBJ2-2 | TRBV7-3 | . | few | TGTGCCAGCAGCTGGGAGCTGTTTTTT | CASSWELFF
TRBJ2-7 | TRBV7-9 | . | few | TGTGCCAGCAGCTTATTGGTTGGGGGCTACGAGCAGTACTTC | CASSLLVGGYEQYF
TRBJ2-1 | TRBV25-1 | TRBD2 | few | TGTGCCAGCAGTCCTAGCGGAGCCTACAATGAGCAGTTCTTC | CASSPSGAYNEQFF
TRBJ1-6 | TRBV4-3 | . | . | TGCGCCAGCAGCCAAGAGGTCTCGAATTCACCCCTCCACTTT | CASSQEVSNSPLHF
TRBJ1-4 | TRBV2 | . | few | TGTGCCAGCAGCCCCCTCGGGGGAAAGAATGAAAAACTGTTTTTT | CASSPLGGKNEKLFF
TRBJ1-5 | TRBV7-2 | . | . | TGTGCCAGCAGGGGATATAGCAATCAGCCCCAGCATTTT | CASRGYSNQPQHF
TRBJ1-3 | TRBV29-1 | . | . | TGCAGCGTTCTAACAGGGGGAAACACCATATATTTT | CSVLTGGNTIYF
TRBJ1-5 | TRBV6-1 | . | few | TGTGCCAGCAGCCAAGCGCGGACCGGGAATCAGCCCCAGCATTTT | CASSQARTGNQPQHF
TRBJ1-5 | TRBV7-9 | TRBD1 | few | TGTGCCAGCAGCCGGACAGGGCTCAATCAGCCCCAGCATTTT | CASSRTGLNQPQHF
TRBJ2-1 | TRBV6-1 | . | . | TGTGCCAGCACCGTGGGGGTCCTCTACAATGAGCAGTTCTTC | CASTVGVLYNEQFF
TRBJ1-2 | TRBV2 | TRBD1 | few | TGTGCCAGCAAAGCGGACAGGGTAAATGGCTACACCTTC | CASKADRVNGYTF
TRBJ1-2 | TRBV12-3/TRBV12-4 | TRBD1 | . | TGTGCCAGCAGTACATCACCCGGGACAGTCTATGGCTACACCTTC | CASSTSPGTVYGYTF
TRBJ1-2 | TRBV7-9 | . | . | TGTGCCAGCAGCTTAGTAGGGCAGAGATTTTATGGCTACACCTTC | CASSLVGQRFYGYTF
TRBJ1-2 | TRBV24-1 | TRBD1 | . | TGTGCCACCAGTGATTCCGACAGGGAAGATGGCTACACCTTC | CATSDSDREDGYTF
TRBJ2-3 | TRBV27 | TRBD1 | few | TGTGCCAGCAGTCTCGGGACAGATGGCACAGATACGCAGTATTTT | CASSLGTDGTDTQYF
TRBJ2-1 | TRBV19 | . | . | TGTGCCAGTAGTACACAACCTCGGGATGAGCAGTTCTTC | CASSTQPRDEQFF
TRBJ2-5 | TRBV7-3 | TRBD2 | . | TGTGCCAGCAGCCGCGGGGGGAGTTGGTTGGAGACCCAGTACTTC | CASSRGGSWLETQYF
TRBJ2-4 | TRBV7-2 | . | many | TGTGCCAGCAGCTTATTGGGGGGCTTACCCAAAAACATTCAGTACTTC | CASSLLGGLPKNIQYF
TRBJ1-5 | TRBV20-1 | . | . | TGCAGTGCTAGATCCGCAGGCAACAATCAGCCCCAGCATTTT | CSARSAGNNQPQHF
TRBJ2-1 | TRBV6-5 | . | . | TGTGCCAGCAGACGGGGGCCTCGGGGATACAATGAGCAGTTCTTC | CASRRGPRGYNEQFF
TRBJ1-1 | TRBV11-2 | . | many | TGTGCCAGCAGCTCATCGTGGAGGAGTGAAGCTTTCTTT | CASSSSWRSEAFF